This TCR beta chain appears in the sequencing data of a study of blood T cell repertoires in COVID-19. The germline gives CDR1 LNHDA, CDR2 SQIVND (reference sequence). CDR3 size: 19 residues. After removal of 5 bases from V and 3 bases from J, the junction contained 12 bases not matched to a gene. In the original workflow: Amplified reference gene primers provided the basis for estimating nucleated cell counts. Sequenced by immunoSEQ multiplex PCR; TCRdb stores in-frame clones only, minus some. The V and J calls and clone size come from that table; D and trimming were worked out from the DNA. The profile covers about 140,000 clones, with roughly four fifths appearing a single time and approximately 3% taken by the ten largest. Cohort allocation depended upon clinical history that participants reported.

The source material was PBMCs or T cells enriched from blood (not recorded which). The TCR originated in a woman between 50 and 59 years old with acute COVID-19. This chain joins TRBV19 and TRBJ2-6; 11 bases agree with TRBD2. The CDR3 here is CASSLNSGLAVGGANVLTF. The CDR3, as DNA: TGTGCCAGTAGTCTAAACTCGGGACTAGCGGTCGGTGGGGCCAACGTCCTGACTTTC.